This T cell receptor beta chain derives from a study of regulatory T cells in long-lasting Graves disease. CDR3 length: 15 amino acids. Germline V gives CDR1 MNHEY, CDR2 SMNVEV (reference sequence). The V and J ends lost 7 bases and 3 bases respectively, with 17 bases between them. Time point specified: newly diagnosed GD, antithyroid drugs for less than 3 months. PBMC-extracted RNA yielded the TCR library. This clonotype was seen at least ten times. Combining iRepertoire HTBI primers with Arm-PCR of CDR3 regions, the authors built TCR beta libraries. Study processing details: The samples yielded 50 to 80 TRBV and some 15 TRBJ segments. One entry per CDR3 protein results from TCRdb running MiXCR on the multiplex PCR reads. The V and J calls here are based on TCRdb, not the publication. The data hold around 460,000 distinct CDR3 sequences, with 13% to 15% observed a single time. This sample was also put to use in a study of T cells in Graves' hyperthyroidism and ophthalmopathy. Per that paper: The patients, who ranged from 18 to 65 in age, presented with newly diagnosed hyperthyroidism lasting under 2 months. Patients having uncontrolled infection, another autoimmune disease, pregnancy or lactation were not included. TCR CDR3 underwent first-round RT-PCR with the HTBI primer set.

This chain uses TRBV27 with TRBJ2-3; D remains unclear. The receptor was derived from a woman in her fifties or sixties with Graves disease. The sequencing used peripheral blood mononuclear cells (PBMCs), collected at new diagnosis, from a patient treated with antithyroid drugs. CDR3 region: CASKSAAIRTDTQYF. The CDR3 DNA is TGTGCCAGCAAGTCGGCAGCTATAAGGACAGATACGCAGTATTTT.